This T cell receptor (beta chain) was obtained from a study of graft-versus-host responses after intestinal transplantation. Study outcomes and limitations: Within the allografts of patients who had graft-donor T cell macrochimerism, graft-versus-host to host-versus-graft clonal ratios were high.

For this clone: What it binds is not known.

The CDR3 totals 14 residues. Between the trimmed V and J ends, which lost 5 bases and 5 bases, there was a span of 12 bases. Germline CDR1 MDHEN, CDR2 SYDVKM. Generated by immunoSEQ multiplex PCR, the TCRdb table keeps only in-frame clones and is missing some. The sample consists of around 55,000 clones, about 89% of them appearing once. The V call is TRBV28, the J call TRBJ1-4, with unresolved D. The sequencing used unstimulated CD4+ T cells sorted from spleen or lymph node cells, collected before transplant. The receptor's source is a human donor who was the organ donor for an intestinal transplant. The CDR3 reads CASSLAGANEKLFF. The CDR3 nucleotides are TGTGCCAGCAGTCTCGCGGGAGCCAATGAAAAACTGTTTTTT.